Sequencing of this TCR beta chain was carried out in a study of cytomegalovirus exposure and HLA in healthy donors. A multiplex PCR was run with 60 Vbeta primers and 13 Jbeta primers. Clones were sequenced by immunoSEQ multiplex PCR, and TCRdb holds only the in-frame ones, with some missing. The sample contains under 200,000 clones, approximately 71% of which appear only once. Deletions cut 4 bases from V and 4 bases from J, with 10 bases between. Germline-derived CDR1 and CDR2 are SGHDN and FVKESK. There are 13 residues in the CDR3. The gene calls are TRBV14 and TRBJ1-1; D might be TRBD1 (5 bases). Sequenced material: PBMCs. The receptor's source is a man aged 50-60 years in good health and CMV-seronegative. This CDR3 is CASSPGGTTEAFF. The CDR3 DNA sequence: TGTGCCAGCAGCCCCGGGGGGACCACTGAAGCTTTCTTT.